This section outlines one T cell receptor (beta chain) sequence together with its context. Its target is not known. This was the immunoSEQ version 4 assay in survey mode. Data came from immunoSEQ multiplex PCR; TCRdb stores just in-frame clones and leaves some out. Among about 50,000 clones listed, more than 70% were seen once. This sample is drawn from a study of persistence of HIV-infected CD4 T cells. Study-level points and caveats: TCR analyses could not target the rare provirus-carrying CMV-responding cells.

Lysates of CMV-infected fibroblasts at 10 ug/mL stimulated these cells. CD40L-negative CD69-negative CD45RO-high memory CD4+ T cells were sorted as populations depleted of antigen-responding cells. Donors had undetectable plasma HIV-1 RNA, under 50 copies/mL, for 4+ years. The ends were cut back, 3 bases at V and 1 base at J, with 15 bases in the middle. Germline-derived CDR1 and CDR2 are KGHDR and SFDVKD. This CDR3 spans 17 amino acids. The sample in question was CD4+ T cells sorted from PBMCs after roughly 18-hour stimulation, obtained from a patient who received antiretroviral therapy. The clonotype originates from an adult man with HIV who was CMV-seropositive. The chain employs TRBV24-1 and TRBJ1-5; D not resolved. Here the CDR3 DNA reads TGTGCCACCAGTGATCTCCTTGACGGGTCAAGCAATCAGCCCCAGCATTTT. It yields the protein CATSDLLDGSSNQPQHF.